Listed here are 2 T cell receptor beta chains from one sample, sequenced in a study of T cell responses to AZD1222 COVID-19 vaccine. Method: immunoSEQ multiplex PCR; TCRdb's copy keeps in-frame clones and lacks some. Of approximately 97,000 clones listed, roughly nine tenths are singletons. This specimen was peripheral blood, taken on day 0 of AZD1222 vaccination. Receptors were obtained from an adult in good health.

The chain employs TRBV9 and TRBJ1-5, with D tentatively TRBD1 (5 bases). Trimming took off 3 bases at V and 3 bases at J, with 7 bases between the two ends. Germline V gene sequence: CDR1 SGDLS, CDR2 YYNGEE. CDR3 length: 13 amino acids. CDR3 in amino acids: CASSGDFNQPQHF. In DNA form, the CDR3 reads TGTGCCAGCAGCGGGGACTTCAATCAGCCCCAGCATTTT. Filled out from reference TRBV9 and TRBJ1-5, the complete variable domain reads DSGVTQTPKHLITATGQRVTLRCSPRSGDLSVYWYQQSLDQGLQFLIQYYNGEERAKGNILERFSAQQFPDLHSELNLSSLELGDSALYFCASSGDFNQPQHFGDGTRLSIL.

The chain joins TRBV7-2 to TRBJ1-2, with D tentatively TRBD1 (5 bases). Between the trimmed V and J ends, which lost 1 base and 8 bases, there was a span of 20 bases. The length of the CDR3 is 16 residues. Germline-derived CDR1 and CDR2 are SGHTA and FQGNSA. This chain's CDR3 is CASSLEVTGRQDGYTF. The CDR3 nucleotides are TGTGCCAGCAGCTTAGAAGTGACGGGGCGCCAGGACGGCTACACCTTC.